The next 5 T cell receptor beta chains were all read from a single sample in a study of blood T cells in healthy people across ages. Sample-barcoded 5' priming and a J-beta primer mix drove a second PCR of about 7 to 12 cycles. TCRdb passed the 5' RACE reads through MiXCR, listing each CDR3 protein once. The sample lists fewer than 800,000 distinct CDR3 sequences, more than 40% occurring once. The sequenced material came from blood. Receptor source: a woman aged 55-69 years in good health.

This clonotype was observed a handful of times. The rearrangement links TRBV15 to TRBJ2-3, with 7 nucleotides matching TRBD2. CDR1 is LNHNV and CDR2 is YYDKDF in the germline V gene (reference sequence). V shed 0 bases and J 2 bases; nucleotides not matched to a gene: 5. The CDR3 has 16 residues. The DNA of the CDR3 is TGTGCCACCAGCAGAGATTGGCTAGCGGACACAGATACGCAGTATTTT. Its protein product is CATSRDWLADTDTQYF.

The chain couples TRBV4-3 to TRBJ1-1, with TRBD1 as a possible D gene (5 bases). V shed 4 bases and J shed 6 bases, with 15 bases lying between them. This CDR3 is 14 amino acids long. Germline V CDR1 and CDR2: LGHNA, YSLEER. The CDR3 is CASSRGPQGSEAFF. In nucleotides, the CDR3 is TGCGCCAGCAGCCGCGGTCCCCAGGGCTCTGAAGCTTTCTTT.

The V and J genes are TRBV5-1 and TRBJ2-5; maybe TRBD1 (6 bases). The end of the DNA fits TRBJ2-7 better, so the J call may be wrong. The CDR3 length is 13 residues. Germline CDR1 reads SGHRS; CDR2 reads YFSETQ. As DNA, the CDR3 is TGCGCCAGCAGCTTACAGGGTGAATACGAGCAGTACTTC. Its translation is CASSLQGEYEQYF.

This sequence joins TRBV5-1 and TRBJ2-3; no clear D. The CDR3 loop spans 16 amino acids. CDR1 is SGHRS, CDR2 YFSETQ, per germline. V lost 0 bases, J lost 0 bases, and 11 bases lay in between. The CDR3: CASSLDGQASTDTQYF. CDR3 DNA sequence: TGCGCCAGCAGCTTGGATGGGCAGGCTAGCACAGATACGCAGTATTTT.

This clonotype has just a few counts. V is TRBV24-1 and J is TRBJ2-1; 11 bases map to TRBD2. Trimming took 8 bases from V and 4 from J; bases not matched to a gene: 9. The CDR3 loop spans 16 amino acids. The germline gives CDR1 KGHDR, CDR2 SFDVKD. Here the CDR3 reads CATTGTSGDRYNEQFF. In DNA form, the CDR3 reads TGTGCCACCACCGGGACTAGCGGAGACCGATACAATGAGCAGTTCTTC.